These 8 T cell receptor beta chains came from one sample sequenced in a study of blood T cell repertoires in COVID-19. Method: immunoSEQ multiplex PCR; TCRdb's copy keeps in-frame clones and lacks some. The sample yields approximately 110,000 clones, 71% seen once. Sequenced sample: peripheral blood. Receptors originate from a human donor with acute or convalescent COVID-19. The donor label of this sample is uncertain.

As concerns this clone: The identical CDR3 is also encoded by other nucleotide sequences in the sample. The CDR3 sequence: CATSDPTGSRETQYF. In nucleotides, the CDR3 is TGTGCCACCAGTGACCCGACAGGGTCTCGAGAGACCCAGTACTTC. V gene TRBV24-1 combines with J gene TRBJ2-5; TRBD1 matches 7 bases. The CDR3 runs 15 residues. The J segment lost 4 bases and the V segment lost 4 bases, leaving 8 bases of the junction unmatched. Germline values: CDR1 KGHDR, CDR2 SFDVKD.

This chain uses TRBV2 with TRBJ1-2; 8 bases are a match to TRBD1. Germline V CDR1 and CDR2: SNHLY, FYNNEI. This CDR3 comprises 11 residues. V dropped 8 bases and J dropped 8; count of bases not matched to a gene: 4. CDR3 DNA: TGTGCCAGCGGACAGGGATGGGGCTACACCTTC. Protein: CASGQGWGYTF.

The V call is TRBV3-1 (or the pseudogene TRBV3-2), the J call TRBJ2-7, with D possibly TRBD1 on 5 matching bases. The CDR3 contains 13 residues. Trimming took off 4 bases at V and 2 bases at J, with 9 bases between the two ends. Germline V lookup: CDR1 LGHDT, CDR2 YNNKEL (reference sequence). The DNA of the CDR3 is TGTGCCAGCAGCCGGGGCAGGACCTACGAGCAGTACTTC. Its translation: CASSRGRTYEQYF.

The rearrangement links TRBV5-4 to TRBJ2-3; D possibly corresponds to TRBD1 (6 bases). The CDR3 runs 15 residues. Germline V gene sequence: CDR1 SGHNT, CDR2 YYREEE (reference sequence). V lost 3 bases and J 2 bases, leaving 13 bases between the germline ends. DNA of the CDR3: TGTGCCAGCAGCTCTGGACAGACCATCACAGATACGCAGTATTTT. Encoded protein: CASSSGQTITDTQYF.

The chain combines TRBV19 with TRBJ2-1; possible D gene TRBD1, 6 bases. Per germline, CDR1 LNHDA and CDR2 SQIVND (reference sequence). V gave up 3 bases and J gave up 5 bases, with 11 bases separating them. The CDR3 is made up of 14 amino acids. Here the CDR3 DNA reads TGTGCCAGTAGTATTTGGGGGCTCGACAATGAGCAGTTCTTC. Translating gives CASSIWGLDNEQFF.

Worth noting for this clone: This sample includes further DNA sequences coding for the same CDR3. The J gene is TRBJ1-3, the V gene TRBV28; D uncertain. The V gene's germline CDR1 is MDHEN and CDR2 SYDVKM. The CDR3 totals 13 residues. The V end was cut by 5 bases, the J end by 0 bases, with 5 bases between. CDR3 loop: CASSRGSGNTIYF. The CDR3 nucleotides are TGTGCCAGCAGTCGCGGCTCTGGAAACACCATATATTTT.

The gene calls are TRBV10-1 and TRBJ2-7; 11 positions match TRBD1. J was trimmed by 5 bases and V by 5 bases; bases with no gene match: 8. The CDR3 is made up of 15 amino acids. From germline, CDR1 is WNHNN and CDR2 SYGVQD (reference sequence). The CDR3 here is CASSKDRGRCHEQYF. Written as DNA, the CDR3 is TGCGCCAGCAGTAAGGACAGGGGGCGATGCCACGAGCAGTACTTC.

There are a few counts of this clone. The chain carries TRBV24-1 and TRBJ1-2; D not certain. Trimming left V 7 bases short and J 8 bases short, with 13 bases between. The CDR3 sequence is 12 residues long. Germline assignment: CDR1 KGHDR and CDR2 SFDVKD. Written as DNA, the CDR3 is TGTGCCACCAGGGGAGGCGGAGGAGGCTACACCTTC. It encodes CATRGGGGGYTF.